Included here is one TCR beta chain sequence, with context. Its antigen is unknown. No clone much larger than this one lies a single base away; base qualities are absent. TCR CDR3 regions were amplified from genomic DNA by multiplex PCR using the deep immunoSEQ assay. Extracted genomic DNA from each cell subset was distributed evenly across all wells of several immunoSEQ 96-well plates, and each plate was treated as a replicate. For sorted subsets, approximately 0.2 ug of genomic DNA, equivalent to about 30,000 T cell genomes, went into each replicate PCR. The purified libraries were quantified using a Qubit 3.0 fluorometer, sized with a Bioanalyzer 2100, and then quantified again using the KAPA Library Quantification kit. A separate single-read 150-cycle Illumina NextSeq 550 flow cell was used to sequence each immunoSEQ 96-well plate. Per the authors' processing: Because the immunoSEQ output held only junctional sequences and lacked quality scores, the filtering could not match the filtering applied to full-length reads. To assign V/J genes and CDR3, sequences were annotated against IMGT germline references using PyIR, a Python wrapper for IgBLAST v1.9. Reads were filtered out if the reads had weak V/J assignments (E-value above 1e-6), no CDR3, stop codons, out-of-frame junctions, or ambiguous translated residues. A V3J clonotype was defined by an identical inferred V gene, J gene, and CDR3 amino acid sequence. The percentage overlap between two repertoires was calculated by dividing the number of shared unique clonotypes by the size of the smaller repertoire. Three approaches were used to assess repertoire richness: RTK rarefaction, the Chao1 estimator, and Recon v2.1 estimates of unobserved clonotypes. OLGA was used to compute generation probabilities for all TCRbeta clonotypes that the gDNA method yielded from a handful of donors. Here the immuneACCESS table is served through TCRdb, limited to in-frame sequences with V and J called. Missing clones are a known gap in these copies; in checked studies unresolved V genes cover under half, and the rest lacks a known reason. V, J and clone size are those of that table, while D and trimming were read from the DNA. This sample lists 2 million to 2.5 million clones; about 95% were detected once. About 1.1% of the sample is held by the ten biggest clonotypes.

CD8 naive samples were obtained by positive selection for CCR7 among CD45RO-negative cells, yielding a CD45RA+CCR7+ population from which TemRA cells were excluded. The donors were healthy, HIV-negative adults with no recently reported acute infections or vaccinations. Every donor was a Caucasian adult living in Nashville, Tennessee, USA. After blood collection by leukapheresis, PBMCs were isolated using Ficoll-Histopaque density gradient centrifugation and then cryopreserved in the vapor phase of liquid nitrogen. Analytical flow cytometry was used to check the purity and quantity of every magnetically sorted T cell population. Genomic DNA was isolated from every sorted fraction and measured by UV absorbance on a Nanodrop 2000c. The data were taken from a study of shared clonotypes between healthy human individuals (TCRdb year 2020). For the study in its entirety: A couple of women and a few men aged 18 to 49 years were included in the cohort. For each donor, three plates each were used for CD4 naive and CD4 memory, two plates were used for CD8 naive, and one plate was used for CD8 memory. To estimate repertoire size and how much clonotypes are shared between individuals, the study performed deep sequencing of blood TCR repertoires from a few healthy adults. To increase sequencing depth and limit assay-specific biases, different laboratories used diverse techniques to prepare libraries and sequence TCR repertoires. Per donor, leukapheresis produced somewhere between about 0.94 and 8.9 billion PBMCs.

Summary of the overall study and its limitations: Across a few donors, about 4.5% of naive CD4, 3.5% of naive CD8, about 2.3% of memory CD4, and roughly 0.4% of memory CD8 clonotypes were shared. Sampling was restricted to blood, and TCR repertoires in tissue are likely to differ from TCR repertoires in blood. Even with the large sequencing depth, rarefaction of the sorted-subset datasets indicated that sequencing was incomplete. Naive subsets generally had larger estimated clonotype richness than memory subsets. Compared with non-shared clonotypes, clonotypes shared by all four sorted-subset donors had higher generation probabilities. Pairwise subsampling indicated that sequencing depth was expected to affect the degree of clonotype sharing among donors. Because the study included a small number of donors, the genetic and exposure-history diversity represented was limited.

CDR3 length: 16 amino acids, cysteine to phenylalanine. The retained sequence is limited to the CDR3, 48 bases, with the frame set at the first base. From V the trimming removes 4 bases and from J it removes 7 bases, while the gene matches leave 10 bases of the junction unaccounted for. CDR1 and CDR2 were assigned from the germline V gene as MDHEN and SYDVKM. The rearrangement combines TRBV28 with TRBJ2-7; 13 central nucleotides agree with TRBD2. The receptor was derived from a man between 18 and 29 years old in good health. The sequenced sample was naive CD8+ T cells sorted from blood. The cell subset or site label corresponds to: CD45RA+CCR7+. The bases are TGTGCCAGCAGTTCTGGACTAGCGGGGGCCGGTGGGGAGCAGTACTTC. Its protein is CASSSGLAGAGGEQYF.